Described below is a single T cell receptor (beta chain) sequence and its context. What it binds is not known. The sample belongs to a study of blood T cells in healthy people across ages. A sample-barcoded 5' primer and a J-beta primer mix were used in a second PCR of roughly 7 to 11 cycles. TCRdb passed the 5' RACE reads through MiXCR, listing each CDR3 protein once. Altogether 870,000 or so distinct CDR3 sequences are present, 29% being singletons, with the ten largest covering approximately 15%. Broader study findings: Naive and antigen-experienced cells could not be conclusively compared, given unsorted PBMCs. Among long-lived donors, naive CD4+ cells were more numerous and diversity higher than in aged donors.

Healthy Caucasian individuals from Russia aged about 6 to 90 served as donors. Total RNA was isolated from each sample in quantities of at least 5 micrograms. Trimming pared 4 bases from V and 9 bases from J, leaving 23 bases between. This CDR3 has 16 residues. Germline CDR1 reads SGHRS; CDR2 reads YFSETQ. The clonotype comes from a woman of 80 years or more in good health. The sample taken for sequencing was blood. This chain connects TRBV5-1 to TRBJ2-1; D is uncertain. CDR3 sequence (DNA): TGCGCCAGCAGCCCACAGTCCTTCTTCTCGTCGGCTGAGCAGTTCTTC. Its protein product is CASSPQSFFSSAEQFF.